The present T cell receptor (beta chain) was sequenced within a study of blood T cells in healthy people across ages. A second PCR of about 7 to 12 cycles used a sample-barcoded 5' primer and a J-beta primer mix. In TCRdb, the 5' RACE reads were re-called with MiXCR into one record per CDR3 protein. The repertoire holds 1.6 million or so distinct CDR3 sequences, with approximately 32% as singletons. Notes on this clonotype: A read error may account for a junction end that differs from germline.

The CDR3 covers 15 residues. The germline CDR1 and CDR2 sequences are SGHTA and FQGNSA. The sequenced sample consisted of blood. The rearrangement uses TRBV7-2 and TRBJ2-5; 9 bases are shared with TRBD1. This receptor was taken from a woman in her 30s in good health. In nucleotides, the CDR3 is TGTGCCAGCGGCTTCGGGACAGGGTGGGAAGAGACCCAGTACTTC. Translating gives CASGFGTGWEETQYF.